Following are 25 T cell receptor beta chains from one sample sequenced in a study of blood T cell repertoires in COVID-19. Data came from immunoSEQ multiplex PCR; TCRdb stores just in-frame clones and leaves some out. The sample holds 300,000 to 400,000 clones, around 87% seen once. Specimen: peripheral blood. All receptors derive from a woman between 50 and 59 years old who had recovered from COVID-19.

There are a few counts of this clone. The chain uses TRBV29-1 and TRBJ2-3, with TRBD1 matching over 8 bases. CDR1 is SQVTM and CDR2 is ANQGSEA in the germline V gene. The J segment lost 2 bases and the V segment lost 6 bases, leaving 7 bases of the junction unmatched. The CDR3 consists of 14 residues. CDR3 residues: CSVAQGAITDTQYF. Here the CDR3 DNA reads TGCAGCGTAGCCCAGGGGGCCATCACAGATACGCAGTATTTT.

This sequence joins TRBV5-6 and TRBJ1-2; TRBD1 is a possible D gene (6 bases). The germline V gene encodes CDR1 SGHDT and CDR2 YYEEEE. V lost 0 bases and J 14 bases, leaving 20 bases between the germline ends. This CDR3 region has 14 residues. The CDR3 protein is CASSLVGTPQKRTF. For the CDR3, the DNA is TGTGCCAGCAGCTTGGTGGGGACACCCCAAAAAAGGACCTTC.

The chain is built from TRBV7-9 and TRBJ2-7; tentative D call: TRBD2 (5 bases). The germline V gene has CDR1 SEHNR and CDR2 FQNEAQ (reference sequence). Trimming left V 5 bases short and J 0 bases short, with 11 bases between. The CDR3 loop spans 14 amino acids. The CDR3 spells CASSQGLISYEQYF. The CDR3 DNA follows: TGTGCCAGCAGCCAAGGACTGATCTCCTACGAGCAGTACTTC.

On this clone: The same CDR3 can be traced to other DNA sequences in this sample. The V and J genes are TRBV7-2 and TRBJ2-3; D gene ambiguous. In germline, CDR1 is SGHTA, CDR2 FQGNSA. The CDR3 is made up of 13 amino acids. Trimming stripped 1 base from V and 4 bases from J, with 6 bases between. The CDR3 protein is CASSLVSADTQYF. The CDR3 DNA is TGTGCCAGCAGCTTAGTCAGCGCAGATACGCAGTATTTT.

This clone was seen a few times. The CDR3 here is CASREQGAAGGYTF. As DNA, the CDR3 is TGCGCCAGCAGGGAACAGGGTGCCGCCGGTGGCTACACCTTC. The chain combines TRBV5-1 with TRBJ1-2, with D perhaps matching TRBD1 (6 bases). Germline CDR1 SGHRS, CDR2 YFSETQ. Trimming left V 5 bases short and J 7 bases short, with 18 bases between. The CDR3 length is 14 residues.

The chain has TRBV13 and TRBJ2-6; a weak D match, TRBD2 (6 bases). V dropped 0 bases and J dropped 2 bases, with 8 bases sitting between them. The CDR3 length is 16 residues. Per germline, CDR1 PRHDT and CDR2 FYEKMQ (reference sequence). CDR3 coding DNA: TGTGCCAGCAGCTTAGGGGCTAGCGCTGGGGCCAACGTCCTGACTTTC. This encodes CASSLGASAGANVLTF. The full variable domain, rest sourced from reference TRBV13 and TRBJ2-6, is AAGVIQSPRHLIKEKRETATLKCYPIPRHDTVYWYQQGPGQDPQFLISFYEKMQSDKGSIPDRFSAQQFSDYHSELNMSSLELGDSALYFCASSLGASAGANVLTFGAGSRLTVL.

The chain carries TRBV7-2 and TRBJ1-6, with 7 bases fitting TRBD1. The CDR3 spans 14 residues. Germline V lookup: CDR1 SGHTA, CDR2 FQGNSA. V gave up 6 bases and J gave up 7 bases; unmatched junction bases: 6. The DNA of the CDR3 is TGTGCCAGCAGGCTCGGGACAGAAAATTCACCCCTCCACTTT. It translates to CASRLGTENSPLHF.

The V call is TRBV28, the J call TRBJ1-2; possibly TRBD1 for D (6 bases). Trimming cost V 6 bases and J 0 bases, with 8 bases left between them. Germline values: CDR1 MDHEN, CDR2 SYDVKM. This CDR3 has 13 amino acids. The CDR3 protein is CASRKGANYGYTF. As DNA, the CDR3 is TGTGCCAGCAGAAAGGGGGCTAACTATGGCTACACCTTC.

The chain is built from TRBV3-1 (or the pseudogene TRBV3-2) and TRBJ2-7, with D possibly being TRBD2 (6 bases). This CDR3 contains 15 residues. Trimming cost V 0 bases and J 6 bases, with 15 bases left between them. The germline V gene encodes CDR1 LGHDT and CDR2 YNNKEL (reference sequence). CDR3 sequence (DNA): TGTGCCAGCAGCCAAGATCTGGGACTCCTGGGCGAGCAGTACTTC. Its translation is CASSQDLGLLGEQYF.

The rearrangement joins TRBV7-2 to TRBJ1-4; tentative D call: TRBD1 (6 bases). CDR3 length equals 15 residues. The V gene lost 1 base and the J gene lost 7 bases, with 13 bases spanning the gap. Looked up from germline, CDR1 is SGHTA and CDR2 is FQGNSA. The CDR3 loop reads CASSLGGGGFEKLFF. CDR3 bases: TGTGCCAGCAGCTTAGGAGGGGGAGGGTTTGAAAAACTGTTTTTT.

This clone was counted between two and nine times. At the DNA level, this CDR3 is encoded by other sequences in the same sample as well. The chain uses TRBV19 and TRBJ1-1, with D unresolved. Germline V gene sequence: CDR1 LNHDA, CDR2 SQIVND (reference sequence). The CDR3 has 13 amino acids. V was trimmed by 3 bases and J by 2 bases, leaving 7 bases between them. Here the CDR3 reads CASSISENTEAFF. Here the CDR3 DNA reads TGTGCCAGTAGTATTTCAGAAAACACTGAAGCTTTCTTT.

The gene calls are TRBV7-3 and TRBJ1-1, with 7 bases lining up with TRBD1. The CDR3 is made up of 14 amino acids. CDR1 SGHTA and CDR2 FQGTGA come from the germline V gene. Trimming at V came to 0 bases and at J to 4 bases, leaving 2 bases not matched to a gene. In DNA, the CDR3 is TGTGCCAGCAGCTTAACGGGGACAGCCACTGAAGCTTTCTTT. Its translation: CASSLTGTATEAFF.

The gene calls are TRBV7-2 and TRBJ1-1; TRBD1 aligns across 8 bases. The V gene end was trimmed by 5 bases and the J gene end by 5 bases; junction bases not matched to a gene: 7. There are 14 residues in the CDR3. The V gene's germline CDR1 is SGHTA and CDR2 FQGNSA. The CDR3 protein is CASSAQGARTEAFF. The CDR3 region has the DNA TGTGCCAGCAGCGCGCAGGGGGCGCGAACTGAAGCTTTCTTT.

The chain employs TRBV13 and TRBJ2-7; 7 bases are shared with TRBD1. Germline-derived CDR1 and CDR2 are PRHDT and FYEKMQ (reference sequence). The CDR3 contains 13 residues. Unmatched junction bases numbered 4, after V lost 5 bases and J lost 3 bases. CDR3 DNA sequence: TGTGCCAGCAGCGAACAGGGGTTCTACGAGCAGTACTTC. Protein: CASSEQGFYEQYF.

This clone appeared a single time. The chain carries TRBV5-5 and TRBJ2-7, with 10 bases that match TRBD1. The CDR3 length is 16 residues. Germline CDR1 reads SGHKS; CDR2 reads YYEKEE (reference sequence). Germline trimming cut 4 bases from V and 5 bases from J; bases unmatched to any gene: 12. Here the CDR3 DNA reads TGTGCCAGCAGCCTCTTATCCGGGACAGGGGTCCACGAGCAGTACTTC. Amino acids: CASSLLSGTGVHEQYF.

The V call is TRBV4-2, the J call TRBJ2-3; TRBD2 might be the D (5 bases). Germline V lookup: CDR1 LGHNA, CDR2 YNFKEQ. The CDR3 spans 14 residues. The V and J ends lost 0 bases and 6 bases respectively, with 10 bases between them. DNA of the CDR3: TGTGCCAGCAGCCAAGAGGATGGGGAGGATACGCAGTATTTT. It yields the protein CASSQEDGEDTQYF.

The chain links TRBV5-8 to TRBJ2-7; 11 bases fit TRBD2. This CDR3 comprises 14 residues. Trimming removed 2 bases from V and 5 bases from J; junction bases left unmatched: 3. Per germline, CDR1 SGHTS and CDR2 YDEGEE. CDR3 sequence: CASSFSGRANEQYF. CDR3 nucleotide sequence: TGTGCCAGCAGCTTTAGCGGGAGGGCCAACGAGCAGTACTTC.

The chain recombines TRBV5-1 with TRBJ2-2; D perhaps matches TRBD1 (5 bases). V lost 3 bases, J lost 0 bases, and 6 bases lay in between. This CDR3 spans 14 amino acids. CDR1 SGHRS and CDR2 YFSETQ come from the germline V gene. The DNA of the CDR3 is TGCGCCAGCAGCTCGACAGCGAACACCGGGGAGCTGTTTTTT. Translation gives CASSSTANTGELFF.

This sequence joins TRBV30 and TRBJ1-2; D is ambiguous. CDR1 and CDR2 (germline): GTSNPN, SVGIG (reference sequence). With 0 bases removed from V and 3 bases from J, the gap between germline ends came to 8 bases. The CDR3 is 13 residues long. CDR3 protein: CAWSVPTDYGYTF. The CDR3 nucleotides read TGTGCCTGGAGTGTACCCACTGACTATGGCTACACCTTC.

This chain connects TRBV30 to TRBJ1-2, with TRBD1 as a possible D gene (5 bases). V dropped 1 base and J dropped 4 bases, with 7 bases sitting between them. Per the germline V gene, CDR1 is GTSNPN and CDR2 is SVGIG (reference sequence). This CDR3 comprises 12 residues. The CDR3 coding sequence is TGTGCCTGGAGTGGACAGATCTATGGCTACACCTTC. This encodes CAWSGQIYGYTF.

In its sample, this clone was seen a few times. The rearrangement links TRBV5-1 to TRBJ1-1, with a weak D call TRBD1 (6 bases). Germline CDR1 is SGHRS and CDR2 is YFSETQ. CDR3 length: 14 residues. V was trimmed by 6 bases and J by 6 bases, leaving 18 bases between them. CDR3 loop: CASTQGDGVSEAFF. The CDR3 nucleotides are TGCGCCAGCACACAGGGCGATGGGGTTTCTGAAGCTTTCTTT. The complete variable domain, with remaining parts taken from reference TRBV5-1 and TRBJ1-1, reads KAGVTQTPRYLIKTRGQQVTLSCSPISGHRSVSWYQQTPGQGLQFLFEYFSETQRNKGNFPGRFSGRQFSNSRSEMNVSTLELGDSALYLCASTQGDGVSEAFFGQGTRLTVV.

This clone showed up many times. The gene calls are TRBV5-6 and TRBJ1-2; possible D gene TRBD1, 5 bases. CDR1 is SGHDT and CDR2 is YYEEEE in the germline V gene. Trimming removed 0 bases at V and 7 bases at J, with 13 bases between. The CDR3 has 14 amino acids. The CDR3 loop reads CASSLEAGTGGYTF. The DNA for the CDR3 is TGTGCCAGCAGCTTGGAGGCAGGGACTGGTGGCTACACCTTC.

The rearrangement joins TRBV7-2 to TRBJ2-5; 12 bases agree with TRBD2. The trim removed 4 bases at V and 4 bases at J, leaving 7 bases unmatched. The CDR3 has 16 residues. Germline V gene sequence: CDR1 SGHTA, CDR2 FQGNSA. The CDR3 here is CASSSLLAGGGETQYF. Here the CDR3 DNA reads TGTGCCAGCAGCTCTTTACTAGCGGGGGGCGGAGAGACCCAGTACTTC. The entire variable domain, with the rest obtained from reference TRBV7-2 and TRBJ2-5, is as follows: GAGVSQSPSNKVTEKGKDVELRCDPISGHTALYWYRQSLGQGLEFLIYFQGNSAPDKSGLPSDRFSAERTGGSVSTLTIQRTQQEDSAVYLCASSSLLAGGGETQYFGPGTRLLVL.

The V gene is TRBV4-3, the J gene TRBJ2-3; no clear D. The CDR3 contains 18 residues. With 5 bases removed from V and 3 bases from J, the gap between germline ends came to 24 bases. Germline V gene data show CDR1 as LGHNA and CDR2 as YSLEER. CDR3 sequence: CASSRLVVVAQATDTQYF. The CDR3 DNA reads as TGCGCCAGCAGCAGGTTAGTCGTTGTTGCCCAGGCGACAGATACGCAGTATTTT.

The rearrangement links TRBV7-2 to TRBJ2-2, with 11 positions matching TRBD2. After removal of 4 bases from V and 7 bases from J, the junction contained 8 bases not matched to a gene. The germline V gene has CDR1 SGHTA and CDR2 FQGNSA. CDR3 length equals 16 residues. The CDR3 DNA reads as TGTGCCAGCAGCTCTTTACTAGCGGGAGTGGGCGGGGAGCTGTTTTTT. Amino acids: CASSSLLAGVGGELFF.